A single sample is the source of the 29 T cell receptor beta chains below, sequenced in a study of T cell responses to AZD1222 COVID-19 vaccine. Here immunoSEQ multiplex PCR was the method, and the copy in TCRdb shows in-frame clones only, minus some. This table holds some 120,000 clones, 86% found once. The specimen comprised peripheral blood, sampled on day 0 of AZD1222 vaccination. Source of these receptors: an adult in good health.

This clone showed up just a few times. The chain recombines TRBV12-2 with TRBJ1-4. TRBV12-2 is labeled a pseudogene. The CDR3 contains 12 residues. The DNA of the CDR3 is TGTGCAAGGAGGGCATGGAGGAAAAAACTGTTTTTT. This encodes CARRAWRKKLFF.

Comments on this clone: The junction and the germline gene differ at one end; a read error may be behind it. CDR3 DNA sequence: TGTGCCAGCAGATACCTAAACAGGGAGGGGCTCAACTTC. Translation: CASRYLNREGLNF. V usage is TRBV27 and J usage is TRBJ2-5; TRBD2 is a possible D gene (7 bases). Per the germline V gene, CDR1 is MNHEY and CDR2 is SMNVEV (reference sequence). The CDR3 contains 13 residues.

The chain carries TRBV5-1 and TRBJ2-6; D is uncertain. The CDR3 totals 15 residues. Germline V lookup: CDR1 SGHRS, CDR2 YFSETQ. Trimming cost V 0 bases and J 1 base, with 5 bases left between them. CDR3 amino acids: CASSLVPSGANVLTF. The CDR3 nucleotides read TGCGCCAGCAGCTTGGTCCCGTCTGGGGCCAACGTCCTGACTTTC.

This chain uses TRBV7-3 with TRBJ2-5, with 8 bases matching TRBD2. The length of the CDR3 is 13 residues. V trimming: 2 bases; J trimming: 8 bases; junction bases outside the gene matches: 4. CDR1 and CDR2 from the germline V gene are SGHTA and FQGTGA. The CDR3 bases are TGTGCCAGCAGCTTACGGGAGGGGGGTACCCAGTACTTC. Translated, it gives CASSLREGGTQYF.

This chain connects TRBV3-1 (or the pseudogene TRBV3-2) to TRBJ2-7; perhaps TRBD2 as D (6 bases). Trimming left V 4 bases short and J 2 bases short, with 15 bases between. The CDR3 runs to 15 residues. Germline V gives CDR1 LGHDT, CDR2 YNNKEL (reference sequence). CDR3 nucleotides: TGTGCCAGCAGCCCCCGGGACTCATCGACCTACGAGCAGTACTTC. Encoded protein: CASSPRDSSTYEQYF.

The chain employs TRBV24-1 and TRBJ2-1; 9 bases line up with TRBD2. This CDR3 is built from 16 residues. Trimming cost V 8 bases and J 7 bases; bases outside gene matches: 14. Per germline, CDR1 KGHDR and CDR2 SFDVKD. The CDR3 spells CATTPGGASGINEQFF. CDR3 DNA sequence: TGTGCCACCACCCCCGGTGGGGCTAGCGGGATTAATGAGCAGTTCTTC.

This CDR3 is CSVATGTTEAFF. The CDR3 DNA follows: TGCAGCGTCGCGACAGGGACCACTGAAGCTTTCTTT. J is TRBJ1-1 and V is TRBV29-1; 7 bases are shared with TRBD1. This CDR3 has 12 residues. Germline V gene data show CDR1 as SQVTM and CDR2 as ANQGSEA. The V and J ends lost 6 bases and 4 bases, in that order; junction bases with no gene match: 5.

This chain uses TRBV19 with TRBJ2-5, with 13 nucleotides matching TRBD2. The CDR3 has 16 residues. Germline trimming cut 6 bases from V and 5 bases from J; bases unmatched to any gene: 9. CDR1 and CDR2 from the germline V gene are LNHDA and SQIVND (reference sequence). CDR3 residues: CASREGTSGTAETQYF. DNA of the CDR3: TGTGCCAGTAGGGAAGGGACTAGCGGGACGGCGGAGACCCAGTACTTC.

The chain links TRBV4-1 to TRBJ1-6, with no clear D. V was trimmed by 4 bases and J by 7 bases, leaving 14 bases between them. The CDR3 is 15 amino acids. Germline V lookup: CDR1 MGHRA, CDR2 YSYEKL. This CDR3 reads CASSLARAANSPLHF. CDR3 DNA sequence: TGCGCCAGCAGCCTAGCCCGGGCCGCCAATTCACCCCTCCACTTT.

The rearrangement joins TRBV27 to TRBJ2-1, with 8 bases identical to TRBD2. Germline assignment: CDR1 MNHEY and CDR2 SMNVEV (reference sequence). This CDR3 is 13 amino acids long. Losses at the gene ends were 7 bases for V and 8 bases for J; bases not matched to a gene: 7. The CDR3 DNA reads as TGTGCCAGCACCGGACTAGCTTCGGATGAGCAGTTCTTC. It yields the protein CASTGLASDEQFF.

The gene calls are TRBV18 and TRBJ2-1, with D possibly matching TRBD1 (5 bases). Germline V gives CDR1 KGHSH, CDR2 LQKENI. The CDR3 is 15 residues long. V was cut by 3 bases and J by 4 bases, with 13 bases left in between. The CDR3 region has the DNA TGTGCCAGCTCACCGGAGACAGCAAGATACAATGAGCAGTTCTTC. Encoded protein: CASSPETARYNEQFF. Drawing the rest from reference TRBV18 and TRBJ2-1, the complete variable domain is NAGVMQNPRHLVRRRGQEARLRCSPMKGHSHVYWYRQLPEEGLKFMVYLQKENIIDESGMPKERFSAEFPKEGPSILRIQQVVRGDSAAYFCASSPETARYNEQFFGPGTRLTVL.

V and J are TRBV7-2 and TRBJ1-5; D unclear. Germline values: CDR1 SGHTA, CDR2 FQGNSA. V was clipped by 1 base and J by 4 bases, with 8 bases between them. This CDR3 has 14 residues. The CDR3 DNA reads TGTGCCAGCAGCTTAGACTCACGGAATCAGCCCCAGCATTTT. Translation: CASSLDSRNQPQHF.

The V call is TRBV7-2, the J call TRBJ1-5; D may be TRBD1 (6 bases). Germline lookup yields CDR1 SGHTA and CDR2 FQGNSA. The CDR3 length is 15 residues. The germline V and J ends were trimmed by 6 bases and 5 bases, with 17 bases remaining between them. CDR3 coding DNA: TGTGCCAGCAGTTGGATTCGGGACAAAGATCAGCCCCAGCATTTT. Amino acid sequence: CASSWIRDKDQPQHF.

The chain links TRBV29-1 to TRBJ2-5, with D unclear. The V end was cut by 7 bases, the J end by 5 bases, with 14 bases between. Germline V lookup: CDR1 SQVTM, CDR2 ANQGSEA. The CDR3 consists of 12 residues. CDR3 in amino acids: CSADPLGETQYF. The CDR3, as DNA: TGCAGCGCTGACCCGCTTGGTGAGACCCAGTACTTC.

This chain joins TRBV7-2 and TRBJ1-1, with D uncertain. Germline assignment: CDR1 SGHTA and CDR2 FQGNSA. CDR3 length: 14 residues. Trimming took 2 bases from V and 5 from J, leaving 12 bases between them. The CDR3 sequence: CASSLSSVWTEAFF. The CDR3 nucleotides are TGTGCCAGCAGCTTAAGTTCCGTCTGGACTGAAGCTTTCTTT.

The chain uses TRBV9 and TRBJ2-5, with 14 bases fitting TRBD2. CDR1 is SGDLS, CDR2 YYNGEE, per germline. V lost 4 bases, J lost 1 base, and 6 bases stayed unmatched. This CDR3 has 17 residues. The CDR3 loop reads CASSPRTSGRTQETQYF. DNA of the CDR3: TGTGCCAGCAGCCCAAGGACTAGCGGGAGGACCCAAGAGACCCAGTACTTC.

This clone was observed a single time. The rearrangement joins TRBV4-3 to TRBJ1-2, with TRBD1 matching 10 bases. The CDR3 is made up of 14 amino acids. The V and J ends lost 4 bases and 2 bases, in that order; junction bases with no gene match: 1. Per germline, CDR1 LGHNA and CDR2 YSLEER. CDR3 in amino acids: CASSRGQGNYGYTF. The CDR3 nucleotides read TGCGCCAGCAGCCGGGGACAGGGGAACTATGGCTACACCTTC.

The chain combines TRBV5-4 with TRBJ2-5, with 8 bases identical to TRBD1. With 4 bases clipped from V and 0 bases from J, the junction kept 8 bases outside the gene matches. CDR3 length: 16 amino acids. CDR1 is SGHNT, CDR2 YYREEE, per germline (reference sequence). The DNA for the CDR3 is TGTGCCAGCAGCCGAGACAGGGGACCATACCAAGAGACCCAGTACTTC. Translation: CASSRDRGPYQETQYF.

The chain joins TRBV18 to TRBJ2-7, with D possibly matching TRBD1 (6 bases). The CDR3 length is 14 residues. Germline lookup yields CDR1 KGHSH and CDR2 LQKENI. With 3 bases removed from V and 2 bases from J, the gap between germline ends came to 11 bases. The CDR3 nucleotides read TGTGCCAGCTCACCTCGGACAGATACCTACGAGCAGTACTTC. Amino acids: CASSPRTDTYEQYF.

This clone was observed once. The gene calls are TRBV9 and TRBJ2-6; no reliable D call. CDR3 length: 18 residues. The V end was cut by 0 bases, the J end by 0 bases, with 13 bases between. Germline V gives CDR1 SGDLS, CDR2 YYNGEE. CDR3: CASSVAGRKSSGANVLTF. The CDR3 DNA reads as TGTGCCAGCAGCGTAGCGGGCAGGAAGAGCTCTGGGGCCAACGTCCTGACTTTC.

The V call is TRBV3-1 (or the pseudogene TRBV3-2), the J call TRBJ2-7; D call uncertain. Trimming removed 2 bases at V and 5 bases at J, with 4 bases between. The CDR3 is made up of 11 amino acids. Germline CDR1 reads LGHDT; CDR2 reads YNNKEL (reference sequence). In nucleotides, the CDR3 is TGTGCCAGCAGCCAAAGCAACGAGCAGTACTTC. This encodes CASSQSNEQYF.

The CDR3: CASSLLPNSGANVLTF. DNA for the CDR3: TGCGCCAGCAGCTTGCTCCCGAACTCTGGGGCCAACGTCCTGACTTTC. This chain connects TRBV5-1 to TRBJ2-6; D is ambiguous. Germline V gives CDR1 SGHRS, CDR2 YFSETQ. V lost 1 base, J lost 0 bases, and 8 bases lay in between. CDR3 length: 16 residues.

The genes are TRBV10-2 and TRBJ2-1; 9 bases agree with TRBD2. Germline CDR1 and CDR2: WSHSY and SAAADI. The V gene end was trimmed by 5 bases and the J gene end by 8 bases; junction bases not matched to a gene: 1. CDR3 length equals 12 residues. The CDR3 sequence: CASSPSGDEQFF. CDR3 nucleotide sequence: TGCGCCAGCAGTCCTAGCGGGGATGAGCAGTTCTTC.

The gene calls are TRBV5-6 and TRBJ1-4, with a weak D call TRBD1 (6 bases). This CDR3 is 15 amino acids long. Germline CDR1 and CDR2: SGHDT and YYEEEE. The V gene lost 4 bases and the J gene lost 10 bases, with 20 bases spanning the gap. The CDR3 reads CASSPTSEEGGKLFF. CDR3 DNA: TGTGCCAGCAGCCCGACGTCCGAAGAGGGGGGAAAACTGTTTTTT.

The chain employs TRBV3-1 (or the pseudogene TRBV3-2) and TRBJ2-3; D unclear. The germline V gene has CDR1 LGHDT and CDR2 YNNKEL (reference sequence). The CDR3 is 15 amino acids. V gave up 8 bases and J gave up 1 base, with 16 bases separating them. The CDR3 loop reads CASSSIQLRTDTQYF. CDR3 nucleotide sequence: TGTGCCAGCTCAAGTATCCAACTACGCACAGATACGCAGTATTTT.

The chain's CDR3 is CASSPLDRGGTGELFF. The CDR3 coding sequence is TGCGCCAGCAGCCCACTGGACAGGGGCGGGACCGGGGAGCTGTTTTTT. The rearrangement joins TRBV5-1 to TRBJ2-2; 9 positions agree with TRBD1. V shed 4 bases and J 5 bases; nucleotides not matched to a gene: 9. The CDR3 has 16 amino acids. Per germline, CDR1 SGHRS and CDR2 YFSETQ.

This chain uses TRBV3-1 (or the pseudogene TRBV3-2) with TRBJ1-1; no clear D. The CDR3 loop spans 15 amino acids. V gave up 5 bases and J gave up 0 bases, with 13 bases separating them. Germline values: CDR1 LGHDT, CDR2 YNNKEL (reference sequence). The CDR3 here is CASSYWTEVNTEAFF. The CDR3, as DNA: TGTGCCAGCAGCTACTGGACGGAAGTGAACACTGAAGCTTTCTTT.

The chain joins TRBV11-2 to TRBJ2-7, with 12 bases aligning to TRBD1. Losses at the gene ends were 1 base for V and 2 bases for J; bases not matched to a gene: 3. CDR3 length: 16 amino acids. Looked up from germline, CDR1 is SGHAT and CDR2 is FQNNGV. DNA for the CDR3: TGTGCCAGCAGCTTAGGGGGACAGGGGGCCACCTACGAGCAGTACTTC. The encoded protein is CASSLGGQGATYEQYF.

The rearrangement joins TRBV20-1 to TRBJ1-1; no reliable D call. This CDR3 has 12 residues. CDR1 and CDR2 from the germline V gene are DFQATT and SNEGSKA (reference sequence). The V end was cut by 3 bases, the J end by 1 base, with 6 bases between. CDR3: CSASRANTEAFF. The CDR3 DNA is TGCAGTGCTAGTCGGGCGAACACTGAAGCTTTCTTT.